The 11 T cell receptor beta chains given below trace back to one sample, sequenced in a study of T cells after yellow fever vaccination. TCRdb reprocessed the 5' RACE reads with MiXCR, giving one entry per CDR3 protein. Of around 550,000 distinct CDR3 sequences listed, less than 20% are singletons. Sequencing was performed on PBMCs, taken 15 days after the yellow fever booster vaccination. The source is a man aged 25-40 years who received the YFV17D yellow fever vaccine.

The chain uses TRBV27 and TRBJ1-4; D is ambiguous. The CDR3 consists of 14 residues. V was pared by 3 bases and J by 2 bases, with 7 bases between. The germline CDR1 and CDR2 sequences are MNHEY and SMNVEV (reference sequence). CDR3 DNA sequence: TGTGCCAGCAGTTTGAGGCGGACTAATGAAAAACTGTTTTTT. Translated, it gives CASSLRRTNEKLFF.

The chain uses TRBV24-1 and TRBJ1-5; D possibly corresponds to TRBD1 (6 bases). Deletions cut 3 bases from V and 5 bases from J, with 16 bases between. CDR3 length: 16 residues. Germline V lookup: CDR1 KGHDR, CDR2 SFDVKD. This chain's CDR3 is CATSDTGTLDYQPQHF. CDR3 bases: TGTGCCACCAGTGATACCGGGACATTAGATTATCAGCCCCAGCATTTT.

This clonotype was detected ten times or more. The chain employs TRBV20-1 and TRBJ1-5; D is ambiguous. CDR1 is DFQATT, CDR2 SNEGSKA, per germline (reference sequence). The CDR3 length is 14 residues. V was pared by 0 bases and J by 5 bases, with 11 bases between. The CDR3 DNA reads TGCAGTGCTAGAGAAATTGCTGGGGATCAGCCCCAGCATTTT. As protein: CSAREIAGDQPQHF.

Only a few counts were recorded for this clonotype. V usage is TRBV29-1 and J usage is TRBJ1-5, with D hard to call. V was shortened by 6 bases and J by 4 bases, with 10 bases between the two germline ends. The CDR3 runs to 12 residues. Germline V lookup: CDR1 SQVTM, CDR2 ANQGSEA. In DNA form, the CDR3 reads TGCAGCGTCGGGAGTGAGAATCAGCCCCAGCATTTT. Protein sequence: CSVGSENQPQHF.

This clonotype was counted at least ten times. The chain carries TRBV5-1 and TRBJ2-1; weak D call: TRBD2 (6 bases). V was trimmed by 3 bases and J by 9 bases, leaving 16 bases between them. Per germline, CDR1 SGHRS and CDR2 YFSETQ. The CDR3 runs 14 residues. The CDR3: CASSSGLQAREQFF. The CDR3 coding sequence is TGCGCCAGCAGCTCGGGACTGCAGGCACGTGAGCAGTTCTTC.

The chain links TRBV12-3 or TRBV12-4 to TRBJ2-5; TRBD2 matches at 9 bases. V trimming: 3 bases; J trimming: 0 bases; junction bases outside the gene matches: 11. CDR3 length: 18 residues. CDR3: CASSFGGRAIMYQETQYF. In DNA, the CDR3 is TGTGCCAGCAGTTTCGGCGGGAGGGCGATTATGTACCAAGAGACCCAGTACTTC.

This clonotype was counted only a few times. Here the CDR3 DNA reads TGTGCCAGCAGCCGTTCCGGGACAGGGGCCTACGAGCAGTACTTC. Translation gives CASSRSGTGAYEQYF. The chain employs TRBV7-2 and TRBJ2-7; TRBD1 aligns across 10 bases. CDR3 size: 15 residues. Germline values: CDR1 SGHTA, CDR2 FQGNSA. J lost 2 bases, V lost 5 bases, and 6 bases had no gene match. The full variable domain, in which reference TRBV7-2 and TRBJ2-7 provide the parts outside the CDR3, is GAGVSQSPSNKVTEKGKDVELRCDPISGHTALYWYRQSLGQGLEFLIYFQGNSAPDKSGLPSDRFSAERTGGSVSTLTIQRTQQEDSAVYLCASSRSGTGAYEQYFGPGTRLTVT.

This clonotype was observed a few times. This chain connects TRBV15 to TRBJ1-4; maybe TRBD1 (5 bases). Trimming cost V 3 bases and J 0 bases, with 5 bases left between them. Germline loops: CDR1 LNHNV, CDR2 YYDKDF (reference sequence). The CDR3 loop spans 14 amino acids. CDR3 amino acids: CATSRTATNEKLFF. The CDR3, as DNA: TGTGCCACCAGCAGGACAGCAACTAATGAAAAACTGTTTTTT.

Only a few counts were recorded for this clonotype. J is TRBJ2-2 and V is TRBV20-1; possible D gene TRBD1, 5 bases. CDR1 is DFQATT, CDR2 SNEGSKA, per germline (reference sequence). The CDR3 is made up of 15 amino acids. The V end was cut by 0 bases, the J end by 4 bases, with 12 bases between. In DNA, the CDR3 is TGCAGTGCTAGAGATCTGGGGCTGGCCACCGGGGAGCTGTTTTTT. Encoded protein: CSARDLGLATGELFF.

Here the CDR3 DNA reads TGTGCCAGCGGAACCAGGAATTCGGGTGAGCAGTACTTC. Its translation: CASGTRNSGEQYF. The rearrangement links TRBV27 to TRBJ2-7; D not certain. Germline CDR1 reads MNHEY; CDR2 reads SMNVEV (reference sequence). This CDR3 region has 13 residues. V was shortened by 8 bases and J by 7 bases, with 18 bases between the two germline ends.

This clonotype has ten or more counts. The rearrangement links TRBV5-1 to TRBJ2-1; D possibly corresponds to TRBD2 (6 bases). V was cut by 4 bases and J by 0 bases, with 11 bases left in between. The V gene's germline CDR1 is SGHRS and CDR2 YFSETQ. This CDR3 spans 15 amino acids. The CDR3, as DNA: TGCGCCAGCAGCCTAGCGCAGAGCTCCTACAATGAGCAGTTCTTC. This encodes CASSLAQSSYNEQFF.